This T cell receptor beta chain was found in a study of CD8 T cells in Susac syndrome. V was pared by 11 bases and J by 8 bases, with 14 bases of the junction left unmatched. This CDR3 contains 14 residues. Germline assignment: CDR1 MNHEY and CDR2 SMNVEV (reference sequence). Sequencing targeted TCR beta in blood CD8+ and CD4+ T cells. The controls, all healthy donors, were matched for age and sex. TEMRA cells were enriched by FACS, while CD8+ and CD4+ T cells were obtained through a negative isolation that was performed magnetically. Random hexamers were used to reverse transcribe an amount of about 0.45 to 1 ug RNA. TCRdb passed the immunoSEQ multiplex PCR reads through MiXCR, listing each CDR3 protein once. The table shows 100,000 or so distinct CDR3 sequences, with nearly 95% occurring only once.

Input material: CD4+ T cells from PBMCs. The V gene is TRBV27, the J gene TRBJ2-1; 8 bases match TRBD2. This receptor was identified in a human donor in good health. CDR3 DNA: TGTGCCGTCCGATCCGGGGGGGTCGCGGATGAGCAGTTCTTC. Amino acid sequence: CAVRSGGVADEQFF.